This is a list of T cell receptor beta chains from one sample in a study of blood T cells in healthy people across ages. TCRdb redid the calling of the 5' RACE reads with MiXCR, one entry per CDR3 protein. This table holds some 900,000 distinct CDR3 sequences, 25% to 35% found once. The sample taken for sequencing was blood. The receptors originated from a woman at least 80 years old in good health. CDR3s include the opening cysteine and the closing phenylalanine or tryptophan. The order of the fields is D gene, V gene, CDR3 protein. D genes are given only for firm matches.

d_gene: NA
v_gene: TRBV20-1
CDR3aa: CSTTPFEAEAFF

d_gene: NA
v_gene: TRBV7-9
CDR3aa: CASSADAGEGQPQHF

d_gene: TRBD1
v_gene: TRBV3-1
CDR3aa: CASSHSTGKGTQYF

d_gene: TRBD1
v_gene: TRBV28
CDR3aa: CASSSSGTGTNTIYF

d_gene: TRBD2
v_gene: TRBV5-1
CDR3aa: CASSWTGTTNEQFF

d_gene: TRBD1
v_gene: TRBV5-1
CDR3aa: CASRREDRGCNEQFF

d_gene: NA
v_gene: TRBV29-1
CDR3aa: CSVEDQGGSNEQFF

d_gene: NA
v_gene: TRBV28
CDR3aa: CASSYPSTEQFF

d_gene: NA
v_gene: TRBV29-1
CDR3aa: CSVADGYTF

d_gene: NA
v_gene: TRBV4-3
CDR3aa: CASSRSAGDEQFF

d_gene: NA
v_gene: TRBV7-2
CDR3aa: CSSSLGLGSRAKLFF

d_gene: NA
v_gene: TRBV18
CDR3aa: CASSPQSGDGYTF

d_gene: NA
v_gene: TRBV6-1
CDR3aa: CASSETNPGPGGYGYTF

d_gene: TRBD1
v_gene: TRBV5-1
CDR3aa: CASSTQGAHNEQFF

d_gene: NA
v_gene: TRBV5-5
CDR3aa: CASSYQAGRDTEAFF

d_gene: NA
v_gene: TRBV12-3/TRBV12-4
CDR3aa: CASSFRDRQPQHF

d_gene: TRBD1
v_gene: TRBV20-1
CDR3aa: CSARGPGLGLNTEAFF